The T cell receptor (beta chain) under discussion was sequenced for a study of T cells expressing NK-cell markers. UMI-tagged 5'RACE template switching yielded the TCR beta cDNA. TCRdb reworked the 5' RACE reads into one entry per CDR3 protein, no DNA. This sample's table reports roughly 350,000 distinct CDR3 sequences. Sequenced material: blood T cells: a sorted CD56 or NKG2C T cell subset, CD4+ or CD8+ T cells, or bulk PBMC T cells (not recorded which). The source of this sequence is a man aged 18-75 years in good health.

This CDR3 is CASSLLQGRQYF. The chain carries TRBV12-3 or TRBV12-4 and TRBJ2-7; the D gene TCRdb calls, TRBD1, cannot be checked with no DNA. CDR3 length: 12 amino acids.